This record covers a single TCR beta chain. The data were obtained in a study of blood T cell repertoires in COVID-19. Study details: The United States, Italy and Spain were the sources of the acute and convalescent COVID-19 samples. PBMCs, B-cell-depleted T cells, or T cells were the source of the cDNA or gDNA that made up the material.

In the study's own analysis: For nucleated cells, counts were estimated from reference gene primer amplification. The table came from immunoSEQ multiplex PCR; TCRdb's copy has only in-frame clones and leaves some out. V, J and clone size were drawn from that table, and D and trimming were deduced from the DNA. In the table there are about 48,000 clones, 83% of which are singletons. Germline-derived CDR1 and CDR2 are MNHEY and SVGEGT. CDR3 length equals 19 residues. J gave up 0 bases and V 0 bases, and 12 bases lay outside the gene matches. The origin of this receptor is a human donor in a cohort sampled during active COVID-19. The chain links TRBV6-2 or TRBV6-3 to TRBJ2-3; TRBD2 matches 7 bases. Material: peripheral blood. CDR3 in amino acids: CASSYSSMVSGSSTDTQYF. CDR3 nucleotide sequence: TGTGCCAGCAGTTACTCGAGCATGGTTAGCGGGTCTAGCACAGATACGCAGTATTTT.